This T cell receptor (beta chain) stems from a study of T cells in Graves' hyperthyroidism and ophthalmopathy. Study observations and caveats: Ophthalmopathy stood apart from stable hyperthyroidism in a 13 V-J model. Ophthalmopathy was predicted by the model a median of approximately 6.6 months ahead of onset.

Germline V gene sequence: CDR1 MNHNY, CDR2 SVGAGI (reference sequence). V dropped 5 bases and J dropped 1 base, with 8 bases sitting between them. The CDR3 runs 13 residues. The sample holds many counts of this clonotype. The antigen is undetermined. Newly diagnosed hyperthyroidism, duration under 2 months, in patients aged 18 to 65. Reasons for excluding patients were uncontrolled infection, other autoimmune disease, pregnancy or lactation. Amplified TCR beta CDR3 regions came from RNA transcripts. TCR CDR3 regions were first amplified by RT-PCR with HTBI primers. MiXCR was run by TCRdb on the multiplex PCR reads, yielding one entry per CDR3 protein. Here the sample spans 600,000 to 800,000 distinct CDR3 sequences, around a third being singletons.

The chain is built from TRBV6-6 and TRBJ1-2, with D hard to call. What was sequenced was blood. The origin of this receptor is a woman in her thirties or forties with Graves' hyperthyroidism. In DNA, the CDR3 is TGTGCCAGCAGTGTCAACCTTAACTATGGCTACACCTTC. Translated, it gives CASSVNLNYGYTF.